These 18 T cell receptor beta chains share one sample of origin, sequenced in a study of blood T cells in healthy people across ages. A second roughly 6 to 11 cycle PCR used barcoded and J-beta primers. TCRdb used MiXCR to reprocess the 5' RACE reads, holding one entry per CDR3 protein. The table shows over 1,500,000 distinct CDR3 sequences, with around 40% occurring only once. The sequencing sample was made of blood. The receptors originated from a human donor in good health.

This clonotype was observed a handful of times. The rearrangement links TRBV7-3 to TRBJ1-1, with D perhaps TRBD1 (5 bases). The CDR3 extends over 13 amino acids. The germline V and J ends were trimmed by 1 base and 6 bases, with 9 bases remaining between them. Germline values: CDR1 SGHTA, CDR2 FQGTGA. Here the CDR3 reads CASSLSRGAEAFF. CDR3 DNA: TGTGCCAGCAGCTTAAGCCGAGGGGCTGAAGCTTTCTTT.

This chain uses TRBV6-2 or TRBV6-3 with TRBJ1-2, with unresolved D. The CDR3 runs to 18 residues. The V and J ends lost 0 bases and 2 bases respectively, with 19 bases between them. Germline-derived CDR1 and CDR2 are MNHEY and SVGEGT. This chain's CDR3 is CASSYSSKGWSVNYGYTF. CDR3 coding DNA: TGTGCCAGCAGTTACTCGTCGAAGGGCTGGAGCGTGAACTATGGCTACACCTTC.

This clonotype has just a few counts. The chain employs TRBV7-2 and TRBJ2-3; 8 nucleotides agree with TRBD2. Germline values: CDR1 SGHTA, CDR2 FQGNSA. This CDR3 comprises 16 residues. The V segment lost 4 bases and the J segment 2 bases; nucleotides outside the gene matches: 8. This CDR3 is CASSYSGDPYTDTQYF. The CDR3 DNA follows: TGTGCCAGCAGCTATAGCGGGGACCCGTACACAGATACGCAGTATTTT. The complete variable domain, with remaining parts taken from reference TRBV7-2 and TRBJ2-3, reads GAGVSQSPSNKVTEKGKDVELRCDPISGHTALYWYRQSLGQGLEFLIYFQGNSAPDKSGLPSDRFSAERTGGSVSTLTIQRTQQEDSAVYLCASSYSGDPYTDTQYFGPGTRLTVL.

The chain recombines TRBV7-2 with TRBJ1-2; possible D gene TRBD1, 5 bases. V was pared by 0 bases and J by 7 bases, with 9 bases between. The CDR3 covers 13 residues. Germline V lookup: CDR1 SGHTA, CDR2 FQGNSA. The CDR3 here is CASSLAGRVGYTF. CDR3 nucleotide sequence: TGTGCCAGCAGCTTAGCGGGACGGGTTGGCTACACCTTC. The full variable domain, with the rest looked up from reference TRBV7-2 and TRBJ1-2, is GAGVSQSPSNKVTEKGKDVELRCDPISGHTALYWYRQSLGQGLEFLIYFQGNSAPDKSGLPSDRFSAERTGGSVSTLTIQRTQQEDSAVYLCASSLAGRVGYTFGSGTRLTVV.

J is TRBJ1-2 and V is TRBV12-3 or TRBV12-4, with D maybe TRBD1 (6 bases). The CDR3 has 16 amino acids. The germline V and J ends were trimmed by 5 bases and 6 bases, with 22 bases remaining between them. CDR3 DNA sequence: TGTGCCAGCAGTCCCGATTCTACCGGGACAACTAATGGCTACACCTTC. Protein product: CASSPDSTGTTNGYTF.

This rearrangement joins TRBV7-2 to TRBJ2-5, with 9 nucleotides matching TRBD1. CDR3 size: 14 residues. Germline V gene data show CDR1 as SGHTA and CDR2 as FQGNSA. Trimming cost V 5 bases and J 3 bases; bases outside gene matches: 4. This chain's CDR3 is CASSRQGDKETQYF. The CDR3 DNA follows: TGTGCCAGCAGCCGACAGGGGGATAAAGAGACCCAGTACTTC.

This chain uses TRBV29-1 with TRBJ1-3, with D possibly matching TRBD1 (5 bases). The germline CDR1 and CDR2 sequences are SQVTM and ANQGSEA. The length of the CDR3 is 15 residues. The V end was cut by 6 bases, the J end by 3 bases, with 18 bases between. The CDR3 DNA reads as TGCAGCGTGATCTTGGGGAGGGGACTTGGAAACACCATATATTTT. Translation: CSVILGRGLGNTIYF.

The chain links TRBV7-3 to TRBJ1-3; 9 bases align to TRBD1. CDR1 SGHTA and CDR2 FQGTGA come from the germline V gene. There are 16 residues in the CDR3. The V and J ends lost 8 bases and 0 bases, in that order; junction bases with no gene match: 8. CDR3 nucleotides: TGTGCCAGCCCAACGGGACAGGGTTTCTCTGGAAACACCATATATTTT. Translation: CASPTGQGFSGNTIYF.

The rearrangement joins TRBV5-1 to TRBJ1-2, with D perhaps matching TRBD1 (5 bases). Germline-derived CDR1 and CDR2 are SGHRS and YFSETQ. The V end lost 2 bases, the J end lost 4 bases, and 15 bases lay between the germline ends. The length of the CDR3 is 15 residues. In DNA form, the CDR3 reads TGCGCCAGCAGCTTATCGTCCCAGGGACGCTATGGCTACACCTTC. Its protein product is CASSLSSQGRYGYTF.

The V gene is TRBV15, the J gene TRBJ2-7, with 7 nucleotides matching TRBD1. This CDR3 comprises 13 residues. From germline, CDR1 is LNHNV and CDR2 YYDKDF (reference sequence). V shed 5 bases and J 3 bases; nucleotides not matched to a gene: 4. CDR3 in DNA: TGTGCCACCAGCCTTGACAGGGTCTACGAGCAGTACTTC. Amino acid sequence: CATSLDRVYEQYF. The full variable domain, in which reference TRBV15 and TRBJ2-7 provide the parts outside the CDR3, is DAMVIQNPRYQVTQFGKPVTLSCSQTLNHNVMYWYQQKSSQAPKLLFHYYDKDFNNEADTPDNFQSRRPNTSFCFLDIRSPGLGDTAMYLCATSLDRVYEQYFGPGTRLTVT.

This sequence joins TRBV7-9 and TRBJ2-7, with D hard to call. V was cut by 7 bases and J by 0 bases, with 19 bases left in between. Germline lookup yields CDR1 SEHNR and CDR2 FQNEAQ (reference sequence). The CDR3 is 16 amino acids. CDR3 sequence (DNA): TGTGCCAGCACCCGCCTTTCCTGGAACCTCTCCTACGAGCAGTACTTC. Protein product: CASTRLSWNLSYEQYF.

This clonotype was recorded at least ten times. The J gene is TRBJ1-2, the V gene TRBV20-1, with 7 bases lining up with TRBD1. V trimming: 5 bases; J trimming: 4 bases; junction bases outside the gene matches: 7. The CDR3 totals 13 residues. CDR1 DFQATT and CDR2 SNEGSKA come from the germline V gene (reference sequence). The CDR3 protein is CSAQGDSGYGYTF. CDR3 DNA sequence: TGCAGTGCTCAGGGGGATTCGGGCTATGGCTACACCTTC.

The rearrangement joins TRBV3-1 to TRBJ2-4; TRBD2 matches 7 bases. The DNA matches TRBJ2-7 better at its end, which makes the J call doubtful. CDR1 is LGHDT, CDR2 YNNKEL, per germline (reference sequence). The CDR3 is made up of 15 amino acids. The CDR3 DNA is TGTGCCAGCAAGGGGAGGGGAGTAATTTCCTACGAGCAGTACTTC. It yields the protein CASKGRGVISYEQYF.

The V gene is TRBV20-1, the J gene TRBJ1-2, with TRBD1 as a possible D gene (6 bases). In germline, CDR1 is DFQATT, CDR2 SNEGSKA (reference sequence). The germline V and J ends were trimmed by 0 bases and 7 bases, with 12 bases remaining between them. The CDR3 is 13 amino acids. The CDR3, as DNA: TGCAGTGCTAGAGATCAAGGGGGTCCTGGCTACACCTTC. It encodes CSARDQGGPGYTF.

This clonotype was observed a few times. The chain has TRBV7-9 and TRBJ1-2, with TRBD1 as a possible D gene (5 bases). Germline CDR1 reads SEHNR; CDR2 reads FQNEAQ (reference sequence). The CDR3 totals 14 residues. Trimming left V 4 bases short and J 2 bases short, with 11 bases between. CDR3 amino acids: CASSSTDWNYGYTF. CDR3 bases: TGTGCCAGCAGCTCGACAGACTGGAACTATGGCTACACCTTC.

V gene TRBV5-1 combines with J gene TRBJ2-1; TRBD1 or TRBD2 may be the D gene (6 bases each). From germline, CDR1 is SGHRS and CDR2 YFSETQ. Trimming cost V 1 base and J 8 bases, with 16 bases left between them. This CDR3 has 15 residues. CDR3 coding DNA: TGCGCCAGCAGCTTGACTGCTGGGGGGCCGGATGAGCAGTTCTTC. Its translation is CASSLTAGGPDEQFF. The full variable domain, with the rest looked up from reference TRBV5-1 and TRBJ2-1, is KAGVTQTPRYLIKTRGQQVTLSCSPISGHRSVSWYQQTPGQGLQFLFEYFSETQRNKGNFPGRFSGRQFSNSRSEMNVSTLELGDSALYLCASSLTAGGPDEQFFGPGTRLTVL.

The chain joins TRBV20-1 to TRBJ1-1, with 9 bases that match TRBD1. The CDR3 totals 16 residues. Germline V gives CDR1 DFQATT, CDR2 SNEGSKA (reference sequence). CDR3 DNA sequence: TGCAGAAATCCGGGACAGGGCCTTCGCTGGGGGACTGAAGCTTTCTTT. Its protein product is CRNPGQGLRWGTEAFF.

There are a few counts of this clonotype. This chain uses TRBV7-2 with TRBJ2-7; the match to TRBD1 covers 7 bases. The CDR3 has 15 amino acids. From germline, CDR1 is SGHTA and CDR2 FQGNSA. The V gene end was trimmed by 6 bases and the J gene end by 4 bases; junction bases not matched to a gene: 12. The CDR3 protein is CASRRPGQTVYEQYF. The CDR3 nucleotides read TGTGCCAGCAGGCGCCCGGGACAGACTGTTTACGAGCAGTACTTC.